This entry describes one T cell receptor (beta chain). Its antigen is unidentified. This specimen comes from a study of OX40 agonist ivuxolimab in advanced cancers. The overall study: The study enrolled dose-escalation patients with hepatocellular carcinoma, melanoma, renal cell or head and neck cancer. Study-level findings and limits: Mean expanded clone counts were higher in CD8+ than CD4+ T cells. Certain nonresponding patients likewise had low normalized T-cell clonal expansion. The study did not work out the antigen specificity of the expanded peripheral T cells.

Only in-frame clones appear in the TCRdb table, and some are missing; sequencing was by immunoSEQ multiplex PCR. The sample contains tens of thousands of clones, roughly 87% of which appear only once. The CDR3 runs 13 residues. V lost 5 bases, J lost 4 bases, and 8 bases lay in between. Germline V CDR1 and CDR2: MDHEN, SYDVKM. This chain joins TRBV28 and TRBJ2-2; D not resolved. The material was CD4+ or CD8+ T cells sorted from blood, obtained in a trial of the OX40 agonist ivuxolimab. The clonotype originates from an adult with an advanced solid tumor such as melanoma, head and neck, liver or kidney cancer. In nucleotides, the CDR3 is TGTGCCAGCAGTCCCCCGGGCACCGGGGAGCTGTTTTTT. This translates into CASSPPGTGELFF.